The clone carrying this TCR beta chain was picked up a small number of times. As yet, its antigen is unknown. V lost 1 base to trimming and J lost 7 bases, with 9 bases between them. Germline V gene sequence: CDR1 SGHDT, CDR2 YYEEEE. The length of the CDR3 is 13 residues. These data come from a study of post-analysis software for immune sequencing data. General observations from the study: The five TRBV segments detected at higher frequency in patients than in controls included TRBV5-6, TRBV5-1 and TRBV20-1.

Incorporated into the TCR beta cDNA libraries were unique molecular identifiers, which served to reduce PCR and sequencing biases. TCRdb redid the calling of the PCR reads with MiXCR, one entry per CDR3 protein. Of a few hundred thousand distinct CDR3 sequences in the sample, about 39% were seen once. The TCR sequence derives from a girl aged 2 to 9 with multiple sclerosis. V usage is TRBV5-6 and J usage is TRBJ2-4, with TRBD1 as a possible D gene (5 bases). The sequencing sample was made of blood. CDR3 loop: CASSLRQGNIQYF. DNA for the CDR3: TGTGCCAGCAGCTTGCGGCAGGGTAACATTCAGTACTTC.